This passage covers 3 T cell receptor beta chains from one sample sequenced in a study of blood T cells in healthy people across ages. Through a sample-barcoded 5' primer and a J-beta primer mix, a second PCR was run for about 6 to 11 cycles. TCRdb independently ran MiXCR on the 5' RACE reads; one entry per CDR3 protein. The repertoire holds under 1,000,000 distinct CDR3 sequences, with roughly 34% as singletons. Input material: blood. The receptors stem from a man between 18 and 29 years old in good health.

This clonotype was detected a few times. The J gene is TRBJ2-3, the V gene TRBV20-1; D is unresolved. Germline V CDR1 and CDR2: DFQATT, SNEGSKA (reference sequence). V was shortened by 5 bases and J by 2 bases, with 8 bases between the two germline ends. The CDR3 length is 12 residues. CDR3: CSAALHTDTQYF. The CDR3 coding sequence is TGCAGTGCTGCACTTCACACAGATACGCAGTATTTT.

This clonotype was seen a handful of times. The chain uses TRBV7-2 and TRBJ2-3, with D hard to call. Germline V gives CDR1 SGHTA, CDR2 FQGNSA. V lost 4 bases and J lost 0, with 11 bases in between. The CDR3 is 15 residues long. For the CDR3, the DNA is TGTGCCAGCAGCTGGGCAAGAACTAGCACAGATACGCAGTATTTT. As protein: CASSWARTSTDTQYF.

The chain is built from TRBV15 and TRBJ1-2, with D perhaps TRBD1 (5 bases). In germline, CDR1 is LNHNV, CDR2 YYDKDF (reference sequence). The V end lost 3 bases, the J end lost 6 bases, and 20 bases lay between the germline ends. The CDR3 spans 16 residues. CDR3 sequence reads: CATSSRVRGSLDGYTF. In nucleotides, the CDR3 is TGTGCCACCAGCAGCCGGGTAAGGGGATCTCTTGATGGCTACACCTTC.